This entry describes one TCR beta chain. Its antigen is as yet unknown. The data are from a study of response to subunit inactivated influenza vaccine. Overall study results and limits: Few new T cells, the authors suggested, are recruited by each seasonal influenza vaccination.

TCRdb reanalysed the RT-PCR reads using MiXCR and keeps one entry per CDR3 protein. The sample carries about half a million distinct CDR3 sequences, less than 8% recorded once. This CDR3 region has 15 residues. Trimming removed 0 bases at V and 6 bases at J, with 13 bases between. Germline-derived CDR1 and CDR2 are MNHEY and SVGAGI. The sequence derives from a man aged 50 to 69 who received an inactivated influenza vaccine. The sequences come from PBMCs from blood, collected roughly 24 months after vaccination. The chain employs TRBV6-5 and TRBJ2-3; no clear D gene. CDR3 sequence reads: CASSYSQSQWDTQYF. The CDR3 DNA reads TGTGCCAGCAGTTACTCCCAGTCCCAGTGGGATACGCAGTATTTT.